This TCR beta chain was sequenced in a study of spatial heterogeneity in lung cancer. Notes on the study in general: Mutation counts in tumors were tracked by counts of expanded intratumoral alpha and beta TCRs.

TCRdb re-derived calls from the 5' RACE reads in MiXCR, one entry per CDR3 protein. The sample shows fewer than 4,000 distinct CDR3 sequences, about 5.4% of them seen only once. Noted time point: sample taken at primary tumor resection. By sample fraction, this clonotype is medium-sized. Its antigen is still unknown. Germline CDR1 and CDR2: SGDLS and YYNGEE. V shed 4 bases and J shed 0 bases, with 11 bases lying between them. The CDR3 is 15 amino acids. The sample was lung tumor tissue, taken at surgery. The receptor comes from a female donor with early-stage non-small cell lung cancer. The chain combines TRBV9 with TRBJ1-5; possible D gene TRBD1, 6 bases. The CDR3: CASSQTGDSNQPQHF. CDR3 DNA: TGTGCCAGCAGCCAGACAGGAGATAGCAATCAGCCCCAGCATTTT. The complete variable domain, with remaining parts taken from reference TRBV9 and TRBJ1-5, reads DSGVTQTPKHLITATGQRVTLRCSPRSGDLSVYWYQQSLDQGLQFLIQYYNGEERAKGNILERFSAQQFPDLHSELNLSSLELGDSALYFCASSQTGDSNQPQHFGDGTRLSIL.